Below are 11 T cell receptor beta chains sequenced from a single sample in a study of regulatory T cells in long-lasting Graves disease. Time point of the sample: newly diagnosed GD, antithyroid drugs for less than 3 months. With RNA extracted from PBMCs as input, the TCR library was made. Construction of the TCR beta libraries employed iRepertoire HTBI primers in conjunction with Arm-PCR of CDR3 regions. MiXCR, run by TCRdb on the multiplex PCR reads, gives a single entry per CDR3 protein. The table records some 490,000 distinct CDR3 sequences, around 12% of them present only once. The same sample was also studied in work on T cells in Graves' hyperthyroidism and ophthalmopathy.

The specimen comprised peripheral blood mononuclear cells (PBMCs), sampled at new diagnosis, from a patient treated with antithyroid drugs. Every receptor here comes from a woman in her 30s with Graves disease.

This clonotype has ten or more counts. This chain connects TRBV10-3 to TRBJ2-7; maybe TRBD2 (6 bases). Germline V gene sequence: CDR1 ENHRY, CDR2 SYGVKD. CDR3 size: 17 residues. Deletions cut 3 bases from V and 1 base from J, with 19 bases between. The CDR3 region is CAISDPLRDSTSYEQYF. Written as DNA, the CDR3 is TGTGCCATCAGTGATCCCCTACGGGACTCTACTTCCTACGAGCAGTACTTC.

This clonotype was observed at least ten times. The V and J genes are TRBV6-1 and TRBJ2-7; TRBD2 aligns across 10 bases. The CDR3 contains 15 residues. The germline gives CDR1 MNHNS, CDR2 SASEGT. After removal of 4 bases from V and 1 base from J, the junction contained 4 bases not matched to a gene. CDR3 bases: TGTGCCAGCAGTGCAAGCGGGAGGGTATCCTACGAGCAGTACTTC. Its protein is CASSASGRVSYEQYF.

This chain connects TRBV6-1 to TRBJ2-1; TRBD2 is a possible D gene (6 bases). The CDR3 length is 15 residues. Trimming removed 8 bases from V and 5 bases from J, with 19 bases in between. CDR1 is MNHNS and CDR2 is SASEGT in the germline V gene. DNA of the CDR3: TGTGCCAGCGGAATCTTCCGGGACTGGCACAATGAGCAGTTCTTC. It encodes CASGIFRDWHNEQFF.

The sample holds many counts of this clonotype. This chain links TRBV2 with TRBJ1-2; 9 positions agree with TRBD1. The V and J ends lost 10 bases and 3 bases, in that order; junction bases with no gene match: 9. This CDR3 region has 14 residues. CDR1 and CDR2 (germline): SNHLY, FYNNEI. The CDR3 region is CATQGATADYGYTF. The CDR3 DNA is TGTGCCACACAGGGGGCCACGGCGGACTATGGCTACACCTTC.

At least ten counts were recorded for this clonotype. One end of the junction is discordant with germline, which a read error may explain. This sequence joins TRBV11-2 and TRBJ2-1; TRBD1 aligns across 10 bases. This CDR3 is 13 amino acids long. The V gene's germline CDR1 is SGHAT and CDR2 FQNNGV. In DNA, the CDR3 is TGTGCCAGCAGCTCCGACAGGGGGCTCGGCTCCCACTTC. Protein: CASSSDRGLGSHF. The whole variable domain, filled in from reference TRBV11-2 and TRBJ2-1, reads EAGVAQSPRYKIIEKRQSVAFWCNPISGHATLYWYQQILGQGPKLLIQFQNNGVVDDSQLPKDRFSAERLKGVDSTLKIQPAKLEDSAVYLCASSSDRGLGSHFGPGTRLTVL.

This clonotype has just a few counts. The V gene is TRBV5-1, the J gene TRBJ2-1, with 7 positions matching TRBD2. Germline-derived CDR1 and CDR2 are SGHRS and YFSETQ. This CDR3 is built from 14 residues. J gave up 6 bases and V 0 bases, and 3 bases lay outside the gene matches. The CDR3 coding sequence is TGCGCCAGCAGCTTGGATGCGGGAGTCAATGAGCAGTTCTTC. Translating gives CASSLDAGVNEQFF.

This clonotype was recorded many times. The rearrangement joins TRBV15 to TRBJ1-2, with 7 bases fitting TRBD1. This CDR3 has 15 amino acids. V shed 0 bases and J 5 bases; nucleotides not matched to a gene: 6. The germline V gene has CDR1 LNHNV and CDR2 YYDKDF (reference sequence). CDR3 DNA sequence: TGTGCCACCAGCAGAGAAGTTGCAGGGGGGTATGGCTACACCTTC. Protein sequence: CATSREVAGGYGYTF.

This clonotype was counted between two and nine times. The rearrangement joins TRBV9 to TRBJ1-2, with D perhaps matching TRBD1 (5 bases). CDR1 SGDLS and CDR2 YYNGEE come from the germline V gene. The CDR3 spans 12 residues. V gave up 0 bases and J gave up 10 bases, with 10 bases separating them. The CDR3 DNA reads TGTGCCAGCAGCGTAGGTCAAGGGGTCTACACCTTC. Translating it yields CASSVGQGVYTF. Variable domain in full (rest from reference TRBV9 and TRBJ1-2): DSGVTQTPKHLITATGQRVTLRCSPRSGDLSVYWYQQSLDQGLQFLIQYYNGEERAKGNILERFSAQQFPDLHSELNLSSLELGDSALYFCASSVGQGVYTFGSGTRLTVV.

This clonotype was seen ten or more times. The J gene is TRBJ2-3, the V gene TRBV24-1; 10 bases map to TRBD1. The V gene's germline CDR1 is KGHDR and CDR2 SFDVKD. The CDR3 has 16 amino acids. With 4 bases clipped from V and 5 bases from J, the junction kept 8 bases outside the gene matches. Written as DNA, the CDR3 is TGTGCCACCAGTGACCCCCGGGACAGGGGCCAAGATACGCAGTATTTT. Encoded protein: CATSDPRDRGQDTQYF.

This clonotype was observed many times. The chain employs TRBV28 and TRBJ1-5; the D is unclear. The CDR3 contains 11 residues. Per the germline V gene, CDR1 is MDHEN and CDR2 is SYDVKM. V gave up 4 bases and J gave up 4 bases, with 2 bases separating them. The CDR3 region is CASSWNQPQHF. The CDR3 coding sequence is TGTGCCAGCAGTTGGAATCAGCCCCAGCATTTT.

This clonotype came up many times. The CDR3 nucleotides are TGTGCCAGCAAATCAAGAGGGAACAACGGGGGAGCTGAAGCTTTCTTT. Residues: CASKSRGNNGGAEAFF. V gene TRBV6-1 combines with J gene TRBJ1-1; maybe TRBD1 (5 bases). Germline lookup yields CDR1 MNHNS and CDR2 SASEGT. CDR3 length: 16 residues. The ends were cut back, 7 bases at V and 6 bases at J, with 24 bases in the middle.